Shown below are 8 T cell receptor beta chains from a single sample sequenced in a study of beta chain features in type 1 diabetes. General study results and limits: Researchers report that Type 1 diabetes patients had moderately but significantly shorter TCRB CDR3s across all four CD4+ subsets.

Antigens for these TCRs are unknown. TCRB transcripts that were expressed got sequenced, as all of the isolated RNA had been reverse transcribed. TCRdb keeps only in-frame clones here, not all; method: immunoSEQ multiplex PCR. The table includes around 30,000 clones, less than 75% detected once. Sample: Tregs from blood. The receptors stem from a woman younger than 45 with type 1 diabetes.

The table lists this clone with a few counts. The genes are TRBV27 and TRBJ2-1, with D unresolved. V lost 3 bases and J 8 bases, leaving 11 bases between the germline ends. Germline CDR1 reads MNHEY; CDR2 reads SMNVEV (reference sequence). This CDR3 contains 13 residues. The CDR3 loop reads CASSLNLGDEQFF. The CDR3 nucleotides are TGTGCCAGCAGTTTGAATCTAGGAGATGAGCAGTTCTTC.

The CDR3 region has the DNA TGTGCCAGCAGCTTAGCGTCGGTTTTTGGTGGCTACACCTTC. It encodes CASSLASVFGGYTF. This chain joins TRBV7-8 and TRBJ1-2; D unresolved. This CDR3 has 14 amino acids. Per germline, CDR1 SGHVS and CDR2 FQNEAQ. Trimming removed 0 bases from V and 7 bases from J, with 12 bases in between.

This clone has more than one count but fewer than ten. The V gene is TRBV5-1, the J gene TRBJ2-2; 13 positions match TRBD2. V trimming: 6 bases; J trimming: 5 bases; junction bases outside the gene matches: 4. The CDR3 spans 15 residues. Germline-derived CDR1 and CDR2 are SGHRS and YFSETQ. CDR3 protein: CASTGLAGVTGELFF. The DNA for the CDR3 is TGCGCCAGCACCGGACTAGCGGGAGTAACCGGGGAGCTGTTTTTT.

The V gene is TRBV7-3, the J gene TRBJ2-2; D unclear. Per germline, CDR1 SGHTA and CDR2 FQGTGA. Trimming left V 4 bases short and J 6 bases short, with 6 bases between. The CDR3 length is 12 residues. The CDR3 nucleotides read TGTGCCAGCAGCTCCCAGGCCGGGGAGCTGTTTTTT. Translation gives CASSSQAGELFF.

This chain joins TRBV6-5 and TRBJ1-1, with TRBD1 matching over 7 bases. After removal of 4 bases from V and 6 bases from J, the junction contained 5 bases not matched to a gene. The germline V gene has CDR1 MNHEY and CDR2 SVGAGI. There are 13 residues in the CDR3. The CDR3 is CASSFPGTAEAFF. The CDR3 DNA is TGTGCCAGCAGTTTTCCCGGGACAGCTGAAGCTTTCTTT.

The V call is TRBV27, the J call TRBJ2-1, with D tentatively TRBD2 (6 bases). This CDR3 spans 13 amino acids. V lost 5 bases to trimming and J lost 1 base, with 6 bases between them. From germline, CDR1 is MNHEY and CDR2 SMNVEV (reference sequence). DNA for the CDR3: TGTGCCAGCAGTGGGACTTCCTACAATGAGCAGTTCTTC. Translation: CASSGTSYNEQFF.

V and J are TRBV5-1 and TRBJ1-1, with a tentative D call TRBD1 (6 bases). Trimming took off 4 bases at V and 1 base at J, with 8 bases between the two ends. Per the germline V gene, CDR1 is SGHRS and CDR2 is YFSETQ. The CDR3 runs to 13 residues. Here the CDR3 reads CASSQGSNTEAFF. In DNA, the CDR3 is TGCGCCAGCAGCCAGGGGTCGAACACTGAAGCTTTCTTT. Full variable domain (remainder filled in from reference TRBV5-1 and TRBJ1-1): KAGVTQTPRYLIKTRGQQVTLSCSPISGHRSVSWYQQTPGQGLQFLFEYFSETQRNKGNFPGRFSGRQFSNSRSEMNVSTLELGDSALYLCASSQGSNTEAFFGQGTRLTVV.

The J gene is TRBJ1-1, the V gene TRBV28, with D maybe TRBD1 (5 bases). The germline gives CDR1 MDHEN, CDR2 SYDVKM. V was cut by 2 bases and J by 1 base, with 11 bases left in between. The CDR3 runs to 15 residues. CDR3: CASSLRGKWNTEAFF. In DNA form, the CDR3 reads TGTGCCAGCAGTTTACGGGGGAAGTGGAACACTGAAGCTTTCTTT.